The 15 T cell receptor beta chains reported below all come from one sample, sequenced in a study of OX40 agonist ivuxolimab in advanced cancers. Produced via immunoSEQ multiplex PCR; TCRdb's table is partial and in-frame only. The sample lists approximately 78,000 clones; about 82% were seen once. The specimen was CD4+ or CD8+ T cells sorted from blood, collected in a trial of the OX40 agonist ivuxolimab. The receptors were sampled from an adult with an advanced solid tumor such as melanoma, head and neck, liver or kidney cancer.

Here the CDR3 DNA reads TGTGCCAGCAGGAGGCCTCTGGGAGATACGCAGTATTTT. This gives the protein CASRRPLGDTQYF. The chain couples TRBV2 to TRBJ2-3; the D is unclear. The ends were cut back, 6 bases at V and 5 bases at J, with 12 bases in the middle. Germline assignment: CDR1 SNHLY and CDR2 FYNNEI. This CDR3 is 13 amino acids long.

This clone was seen a handful of times. The chain combines TRBV21-1 with TRBJ2-1. TRBV21-1 corresponds to a pseudogene. The CDR3 runs to 10 residues. In DNA, the CDR3 is TGTGCCAGCAGGGGTAAGGAGCAGTTCTTC. It encodes CASRGKEQFF.

The chain combines TRBV19 with TRBJ2-5; 14 nucleotides match TRBD2. Germline V gives CDR1 LNHDA, CDR2 SQIVND (reference sequence). Trimming removed 4 bases from V and 3 bases from J; junction bases left unmatched: 7. The CDR3 spans 17 residues. The CDR3 DNA reads as TGTGCCAGTAGTAGATTTCCGGGACTAGCGGGAGAAGAGACCCAGTACTTC. It specifies CASSRFPGLAGEETQYF.

The chain carries TRBV9 and TRBJ2-1, with D tentatively TRBD1 or TRBD2 (5 bases each). This CDR3 is 15 amino acids long. Trimming took 4 bases from V and 2 from J, leaving 13 bases between them. The V gene's germline CDR1 is SGDLS and CDR2 YYNGEE. CDR3 amino acids: CASSFQGDAYNEQFF. DNA for the CDR3: TGTGCCAGCAGCTTCCAGGGAGACGCCTACAATGAGCAGTTCTTC. Full variable domain (outside the CDR3, taken from reference TRBV9 and TRBJ2-1): DSGVTQTPKHLITATGQRVTLRCSPRSGDLSVYWYQQSLDQGLQFLIQYYNGEERAKGNILERFSAQQFPDLHSELNLSSLELGDSALYFCASSFQGDAYNEQFFGPGTRLTVL.

The rearrangement joins TRBV29-1 to TRBJ2-7, with D hard to call. V was shortened by 4 bases and J by 0 bases, with 7 bases between the two germline ends. Per germline, CDR1 SQVTM and CDR2 ANQGSEA. The CDR3 length is 12 residues. The CDR3, as DNA: TGCAGCGTTGGTGACAACTCCTACGAGCAGTACTTC. The encoded protein is CSVGDNSYEQYF.

CDR3 in DNA: TGTGCCAGCAGCATGGGACTAGCGGAAAACACCGGGGAGCTGTTTTTT. This encodes CASSMGLAENTGELFF. The chain uses TRBV7-3 and TRBJ2-2, with TRBD2 identical over 11 bases. The length of the CDR3 is 16 residues. In germline, CDR1 is SGHTA, CDR2 FQGTGA. The V gene end was trimmed by 5 bases and the J gene end by 2 bases; junction bases not matched to a gene: 4.

This chain uses TRBV2 with TRBJ1-1; 8 bases fit TRBD1. The CDR3 covers 14 residues. The germline CDR1 and CDR2 sequences are SNHLY and FYNNEI. Trimming took 10 bases from V and 2 from J; bases not matched to a gene: 9. The CDR3, as DNA: TGTGCCAACCGACAGGGGACCCTCAACACTGAAGCTTTCTTT. Translating it yields CANRQGTLNTEAFF.

The chain is built from TRBV5-4 and TRBJ2-1; 14 bases are shared with TRBD2. The CDR3 loop spans 15 amino acids. Germline-derived CDR1 and CDR2 are SGHNT and YYREEE (reference sequence). Trimming removed 2 bases from V and 6 bases from J; junction bases left unmatched: 1. CDR3: CASSLGLAGGNEQFF. The CDR3 DNA reads as TGTGCCAGCAGCTTAGGACTAGCGGGAGGCAATGAGCAGTTCTTC.

This clone turned up a few times. The chain combines TRBV29-1 with TRBJ1-5; unclear D gene. Germline V gives CDR1 SQVTM, CDR2 ANQGSEA. CDR3 length: 12 residues. V lost 4 bases to trimming and J lost 2 bases, with 6 bases between them. The CDR3 nucleotides are TGCAGCGTTGTACACGGCAATCAGCCCCAGCATTTT. It is translated as CSVVHGNQPQHF.

The gene calls are TRBV2 and TRBJ2-3; 8 bases map to TRBD1. Germline V lookup: CDR1 SNHLY, CDR2 FYNNEI. CDR3 length: 14 residues. V gave up 4 bases and J gave up 3 bases; unmatched junction bases: 3. The CDR3 nucleotides are TGTGCCAGCAGTGGACAGGGGCCTACAGATACGCAGTATTTT. This codes for CASSGQGPTDTQYF.

The chain couples TRBV5-8 to TRBJ2-3; the match to TRBD2 covers 13 bases. From germline, CDR1 is SGHTS and CDR2 YDEGEE. Trimming took 1 base from V and 3 from J; bases not matched to a gene: 5. The CDR3 consists of 17 residues. The CDR3 coding sequence is TGTGCCAGCAGCTTGCAAGGGACTAGCGGGAATACAGATACGCAGTATTTT. Encoded protein: CASSLQGTSGNTDTQYF.

The chain combines TRBV25-1 with TRBJ1-3; tentatively, D is TRBD1 (6 bases). V dropped 6 bases and J dropped 0 bases, with 9 bases sitting between them. Germline-derived CDR1 and CDR2 are MGHDK and SYGVNS. This CDR3 spans 14 amino acids. In nucleotides, the CDR3 is TGTGCCAGCAGAGGGGACAACTCTGGAAACACCATATATTTT. This translates into CASRGDNSGNTIYF.

The V and J genes are TRBV19 and TRBJ2-2; 14 nucleotides line up with TRBD2. This CDR3 is 16 amino acids long. Germline lookup yields CDR1 LNHDA and CDR2 SQIVND (reference sequence). With V trimmed by 3 bases and J by 7 bases, 4 bases remained unmatched. In DNA, the CDR3 is TGTGCCAGTAGTATTGGGACTAGCGGGAGAGTCGGGGAGCTGTTTTTT. Residues: CASSIGTSGRVGELFF.

V gene TRBV18 combines with J gene TRBJ2-5; unclear D gene. The CDR3 consists of 14 residues. Trimming shortened V by 6 bases and J by 2 bases, and 13 bases separated the two germline ends. Germline V gene sequence: CDR1 KGHSH, CDR2 LQKENI. In DNA, the CDR3 is TGTGCCAGCTCCCCGACGGACCCACAAGAGACCCAGTACTTC. Amino acids: CASSPTDPQETQYF.

The chain employs TRBV7-8 and TRBJ1-5; D possibly corresponds to TRBD1 (5 bases). CDR1 SGHVS and CDR2 FQNEAQ come from the germline V gene. The V end was cut by 1 base, the J end by 1 base, with 11 bases between. The CDR3 consists of 16 residues. Written as DNA, the CDR3 is TGTGCCAGCAGCTTAGATGGGGGTAGGAGCAATCAGCCCCAGCATTTT. It is translated as CASSLDGGRSNQPQHF.